This entry concerns a single T cell receptor (beta chain). Antigen unknown. The data derive from a study of T cell clones after liver transplantation. The overall study: Liver transplant recipients had immunosuppression withdrawal attempted within 2 years. Apart from three HCV-positive recipients, transplants were for non-autoimmune, non-viral reasons.

The method was immunoSEQ multiplex PCR; TCRdb's version includes in-frame clones alone and lacks a portion of them. The table shows roughly 15,000 clones, with nearly 95% occurring only once. V was shortened by 4 bases and J by 10 bases, with 23 bases between the two germline ends. The CDR3 extends over 15 amino acids. Germline CDR1 SGDLS, CDR2 YYNGEE. Broader study findings: Compared with third party-reactive sequences, donor-reactive ones declined more, independent of withdrawal success. Post-transplant time points were not standardized, so conclusions are preliminary.

The TCR comes from a human donor who received a liver transplant. This sample comprised CD8+ T cells from blood, obtained before liver transplant. The rearrangement joins TRBV9 to TRBJ1-1, with a tentative D call TRBD1 (6 bases). CDR3 in amino acids: CASSPRGDTKLVAFF. CDR3 nucleotides: TGTGCCAGCAGCCCTCGTGGGGACACCAAACTTGTAGCTTTCTTT.